This record covers a single T cell receptor beta chain. Its specificity is unknown. The treatment here: approximately 18 received Ad26.COV2.S at low or high dose, single or two shots; about five received placebo; per-sample allocation not given. Vaccine and placebo recipients were sampled on day 63 after the first injection. There are 15 residues in the CDR3. V lost 0 bases to trimming and J lost 4 bases; unmatched junction nucleotides: 4. CDR1 is SGHNT, CDR2 YYREEE, per germline (reference sequence). The data were obtained in a study of Ad26.COV2.S vaccination and SARS-CoV-2 variants. Study at large: A COV1001 Ad26.COV2.S trial-arm participant provided the sample. Findings and caveats of the study: Responses of spike-specific T cells (both CD8+ and CD4+) reportedly showed substantial breadth after vaccination. Vaccine recipients had higher spike-specific TCR breadth than placebo recipients. Estimates derived from TCR breadth and depth analyses may have underestimated total T cell responses.

Sequencing was performed with immunoSEQ multiplex PCR; in TCRdb, only in-frame clones are kept and a portion is missing. Altogether about 250,000 clones are present, more than 70% being singletons, with the ten largest covering approximately 3.3%. Material: peripheral blood, obtained in a trial of Ad26.COV2.S vaccine versus placebo. The clonotype was recovered from a person between 18 and 65 years old who received the Ad26.COV2.S COVID-19 vaccine or a placebo. This rearrangement joins TRBV5-4 to TRBJ1-1, with 9 bases that match TRBD1. CDR3 in DNA: TGTGCCAGCAGCTTGGAAAGGACAGGGGTCACTGAAGCTTTCTTT. Its translation is CASSLERTGVTEAFF.